This T cell receptor (beta chain) is drawn from a study of blood T cell repertoires in COVID-19. Study at large: Specimens from acute and convalescent COVID-19 originated in the United States, Italy and Spain. Sample material is recorded as cDNA or gDNA derived from T cells, B-cell-depleted T cells, or PBMCs.

Authors' analysis steps: Cell counts per sample came from amplifying reference gene primers. Using immunoSEQ multiplex PCR, the repertoire was profiled, and TCRdb retains in-frame clones only, with some absent. The V and J calls and clone size are taken from that table; D and trimming were inferred from the DNA. The table has about 68,000 clones, approximately 81% seen once. CDR3 length: 15 amino acids. V lost 2 bases and J lost 7; bases outside the gene matches: 7. The germline gives CDR1 ENHRY, CDR2 SYGVKD. Sequencing used peripheral blood. The sequence derives from a man aged 45 to 65 with active COVID-19. The chain uses TRBV10-3 and TRBJ2-3, with TRBD1 identical over 9 bases. CDR3 sequence: CAISEPTGGSNTQYF. CDR3 sequence (DNA): TGTGCCATCAGTGAGCCGACAGGGGGTTCGAATACGCAGTATTTT.